This T cell receptor (beta chain) was identified during a study of T cells in Graves' hyperthyroidism and ophthalmopathy. This clonotype was seen at least ten times. It was RNA transcripts that yielded the amplified TCR beta CDR3 regions. The TCR CDR3 was amplified in a first-round RT-PCR using the HTBI primer set. One entry per CDR3 protein results from TCRdb running MiXCR on the multiplex PCR reads. The sample lists a few hundred thousand distinct CDR3 sequences; around 45% were seen once. The V gene end was trimmed by 6 bases and the J gene end by 3 bases; junction bases not matched to a gene: 5. CDR3 length equals 13 residues. Per the germline V gene, CDR1 is SNHLY and CDR2 is FYNNEI.

The rearrangement joins TRBV2 to TRBJ2-7; 7 positions agree with TRBD1. This receptor was identified in an adult woman with Graves' disease, either hyperthyroidism or ophthalmopathy (not recorded which). The sequenced sample was peripheral blood or thyroid tissue (not recorded which). The CDR3 bases are TGTGCCAGCAGGCGGACAGGAGACTACGAGCAGTACTTC. It translates to CASRRTGDYEQYF.